These 27 T cell receptor beta chains share one sample of origin, sequenced in a study of blood T cell repertoires in COVID-19. Here immunoSEQ multiplex PCR was the method, and the copy in TCRdb shows in-frame clones only, minus some. The sample yields fewer than 120,000 clones, around nine tenths seen once. Sequenced material: peripheral blood. The receptors were gathered from a woman aged 45 to 65 with acute or convalescent COVID-19.

The rearrangement links TRBV3-1 (or the pseudogene TRBV3-2) to TRBJ2-3; maybe TRBD2 (7 bases). Germline assignment: CDR1 LGHDT and CDR2 YNNKEL (reference sequence). V lost 5 bases and J lost 6, with 15 bases in between. The length of the CDR3 is 14 residues. CDR3 in amino acids: CASSLGAGVDTQYF. For the CDR3, the DNA is TGTGCCAGCAGCTTGGGGGCGGGAGTGGATACGCAGTATTTT.

The chain combines TRBV24-1 with TRBJ2-7; 8 nucleotides match TRBD1. The CDR3 runs to 13 residues. Germline CDR1 reads KGHDR; CDR2 reads SFDVKD. V gave up 3 bases and J gave up 5 bases; unmatched junction bases: 2. CDR3 sequence: CATSDAGGHEQYF. For the CDR3, the DNA is TGTGCCACCAGTGATGCAGGGGGCCACGAGCAGTACTTC.

The chain uses TRBV5-1 and TRBJ2-2; 10 bases are shared with TRBD2. The CDR3 length is 16 residues. Per the germline V gene, CDR1 is SGHRS and CDR2 is YFSETQ. Germline trimming cut 4 bases from V and 2 bases from J; bases unmatched to any gene: 5. CDR3 in amino acids: CASSITSGTNTGELFF. As DNA, the CDR3 is TGCGCCAGCAGCATAACTAGCGGGACTAACACCGGGGAGCTGTTTTTT.

The CDR3 sequence is CASSLNGGENSPLHF. The CDR3 region has the DNA TGTGCCAGCAGCTTAAACGGGGGTGAGAATTCACCCCTCCACTTT. The rearrangement uses TRBV7-9 and TRBJ1-6, with a tentative D call TRBD1 (5 bases). Trimming shortened V by 2 bases and J by 7 bases, and 12 bases separated the two germline ends. The CDR3 covers 15 residues. Germline V CDR1 and CDR2: SEHNR, FQNEAQ (reference sequence).

The chain couples TRBV27 to TRBJ2-2; D is perhaps TRBD1 (6 bases). CDR1 and CDR2 from the germline V gene are MNHEY and SMNVEV (reference sequence). The CDR3 is 14 amino acids. Trimming cost V 5 bases and J 5 bases, with 12 bases left between them. The CDR3 region has the DNA TGTGCCAGCAGTAGAACTAGGGGGACCGGGGAGCTGTTTTTT. Residues: CASSRTRGTGELFF.

V is TRBV24-1 and J is TRBJ2-7, with 12 bases fitting TRBD1. This CDR3 is built from 15 residues. The germline CDR1 and CDR2 sequences are KGHDR and SFDVKD. J was trimmed by 5 bases and V by 4 bases; bases with no gene match: 5. The CDR3 loop is CATSDPGQGADEQYF. The CDR3 nucleotides read TGTGCCACCAGTGACCCGGGACAGGGGGCAGACGAGCAGTACTTC.

The V gene is TRBV3-1 (or the pseudogene TRBV3-2), the J gene TRBJ2-5, with 8 bases fitting TRBD2. V lost 2 bases to trimming and J lost 2 bases; unmatched junction nucleotides: 4. Germline V gene sequence: CDR1 LGHDT, CDR2 YNNKEL (reference sequence). This CDR3 comprises 15 residues. The CDR3 DNA is TGTGCCAGCAGCCAAAGGGGACTAGAGCAAGAGACCCAGTACTTC. Translated: CASSQRGLEQETQYF.

The chain recombines TRBV5-1 with TRBJ1-4, with TRBD1 identical over 8 bases. CDR1 and CDR2 (germline): SGHRS, YFSETQ. The CDR3 has 16 residues. With 2 bases clipped from V and 7 bases from J, the junction kept 10 bases outside the gene matches. CDR3 sequence: CASSFLAGGKGEKLFF. The CDR3 DNA reads as TGCGCCAGCAGCTTCTTGGCAGGGGGCAAGGGTGAAAAACTGTTTTTT. The full variable domain, rest sourced from reference TRBV5-1 and TRBJ1-4, is KAGVTQTPRYLIKTRGQQVTLSCSPISGHRSVSWYQQTPGQGLQFLFEYFSETQRNKGNFPGRFSGRQFSNSRSEMNVSTLELGDSALYLCASSFLAGGKGEKLFFGSGTQLSVL.

The chain joins TRBV6-5 to TRBJ2-7; maybe TRBD2 (5 bases). This CDR3 is 15 amino acids long. Germline V gives CDR1 MNHEY, CDR2 SVGAGI. V was clipped by 2 bases and J by 0 bases, with 11 bases between them. CDR3 region: CASSYGGPNSYEQYF. For the CDR3, the DNA is TGTGCCAGCAGTTACGGCGGGCCCAACTCCTACGAGCAGTACTTC.

The J gene is TRBJ1-4, the V gene TRBV5-1; 7 bases align to TRBD1. Germline V lookup: CDR1 SGHRS, CDR2 YFSETQ. The V and J ends lost 4 bases and 4 bases, in that order; junction bases with no gene match: 7. CDR3 length: 15 residues. CDR3 loop: CASSNTGTVNEKLFF. CDR3 nucleotides: TGCGCCAGCAGCAATACGGGGACAGTTAATGAAAAACTGTTTTTT.

The chain employs TRBV24-1 and TRBJ2-1, with D perhaps TRBD1 (5 bases). Trimming removed 0 bases at V and 6 bases at J, with 14 bases between. The CDR3 loop spans 16 amino acids. Germline V gene sequence: CDR1 KGHDR, CDR2 SFDVKD. CDR3: CATSDLIGEGSNEQFF. Written as DNA, the CDR3 is TGTGCCACCAGTGATTTGATAGGGGAAGGTTCCAATGAGCAGTTCTTC.

This chain links TRBV27 with TRBJ2-7, with TRBD2 matching over 14 bases. Germline CDR1 MNHEY, CDR2 SMNVEV (reference sequence). Trimming at V came to 6 bases and at J to 1 base, leaving 5 bases not matched to a gene. The CDR3 is 16 residues long. The CDR3: CASRGTSGRGSYEQYF. Here the CDR3 DNA reads TGTGCCAGCAGGGGGACTAGCGGGAGAGGGTCCTACGAGCAGTACTTC.

This clone was counted once. The chain employs TRBV7-2 and TRBJ2-7; 10 nucleotides match TRBD1. This CDR3 contains 16 residues. Trimming cost V 2 bases and J 5 bases; bases outside gene matches: 9. Germline V gives CDR1 SGHTA, CDR2 FQGNSA. The CDR3 reads CASSLNPDRGRHEQYF. CDR3 sequence (DNA): TGTGCCAGCAGCTTAAATCCAGACAGGGGGCGCCACGAGCAGTACTTC.

This chain links TRBV4-1 with TRBJ2-3; 8 bases line up with TRBD1. Germline values: CDR1 MGHRA, CDR2 YSYEKL. This CDR3 region has 17 residues. Trimming removed 2 bases from V and 2 bases from J; junction bases left unmatched: 9. Here the CDR3 DNA reads TGCGCCAGCAGCCAACTAGACAGGGGTGGGGTCACAGATACGCAGTATTTT. Amino acids: CASSQLDRGGVTDTQYF.

This sequence joins TRBV5-1 and TRBJ2-7; TRBD2 aligns across 7 bases. CDR3 length: 15 residues. After removal of 5 bases from V and 3 bases from J, the junction contained 11 bases not matched to a gene. CDR1 and CDR2 (germline): SGHRS, YFSETQ. This CDR3 reads CASREAPSGIYEQYF. The CDR3 DNA reads TGCGCCAGCAGAGAGGCCCCTAGCGGAATCTACGAGCAGTACTTC.

The chain employs TRBV24-1 and TRBJ2-1, with 7 bases aligning to TRBD1. V shed 10 bases and J 0 bases; nucleotides not matched to a gene: 23. Germline V lookup: CDR1 KGHDR, CDR2 SFDVKD. The CDR3 sequence is 20 residues long. The DNA of the CDR3 is TGTGCCACGGGCACCAGACAGGGACGAAGGAAGGACAGCTCCTACAATGAGCAGTTCTTC. Its translation: CATGTRQGRRKDSSYNEQFF.

This CDR3 is CASSSGQGASEQFF. DNA of the CDR3: TGTGCCAGCAGCTCGGGGCAGGGGGCGAGTGAGCAGTTCTTC. The chain combines TRBV5-6 with TRBJ2-1, with 8 bases matching TRBD1. V shed 3 bases and J 9 bases; nucleotides not matched to a gene: 8. CDR3 length: 14 amino acids. Germline assignment: CDR1 SGHDT and CDR2 YYEEEE.

Remarks on this clone: A read error is likely, as this CDR3 ends without the conserved phenylalanine or tryptophan. The limits of the CDR3 on the DNA are not certain, so only TCRdb's listed CDR3 is given. The rearrangement links TRBV21-1 to TRBJ2-7; TRBD2, the table's D call, was not compared with the DNA. TRBV21-1 is given as a pseudogene. Including both end residues, the CDR3 is 13 amino acids long. This chain's CDR3 is CASSSPSARRRVI.

V is TRBV28 and J is TRBJ1-6; 10 bases agree with TRBD1. The V segment lost 6 bases and the J segment 13 bases; nucleotides outside the gene matches: 9. This CDR3 region has 14 residues. Germline V gene sequence: CDR1 MDHEN, CDR2 SYDVKM. Here the CDR3 DNA reads TGTGCCAGCAGGCCCCCGGGACAGGGGTTCCCCCTCCACTTT. Translated: CASRPPGQGFPLHF.

The table lists this clone with a few counts. J is TRBJ1-1 and V is TRBV7-2, with 8 bases aligning to TRBD1. The length of the CDR3 is 15 residues. Germline V gene lookup returns CDR1 SGHTA and CDR2 FQGNSA. Trimming at V came to 5 bases and at J to 5 bases, leaving 10 bases not matched to a gene. The CDR3 sequence is CASSGIGQGLTEAFF. The CDR3 nucleotides read TGTGCCAGCAGCGGGATCGGACAGGGCTTGACTGAAGCTTTCTTT.

Regarding this clone: Other DNA sequences in this specimen translate into the identical CDR3. V and J are TRBV7-9 and TRBJ2-7, with D hard to call. Trimming left V 3 bases short and J 7 bases short, with 10 bases between. The CDR3 loop spans 12 amino acids. The germline V gene has CDR1 SEHNR and CDR2 FQNEAQ (reference sequence). CDR3 region: CASSFPGGEQYF. Written as DNA, the CDR3 is TGTGCCAGCAGCTTTCCGGGTGGTGAGCAGTACTTC.

The chain has TRBV4-2 and TRBJ2-2; D is unclear. There are 11 residues in the CDR3. The germline V gene has CDR1 LGHNA and CDR2 YNFKEQ. V lost 4 bases, J lost 5 bases, and 2 bases lay in between. The CDR3 reads CASSLTGELFF. CDR3 DNA: TGTGCCAGCAGCCTAACCGGGGAGCTGTTTTTT.

The count of this clone is one. The chain uses TRBV28 and TRBJ2-7; TRBD2 might be the D (7 bases). The CDR3 spans 17 residues. Germline CDR1 and CDR2: MDHEN and SYDVKM. V was trimmed by 2 bases and J by 2 bases, leaving 19 bases between them. The CDR3 here is CASSLRGGPRTAYEQYF. In nucleotides, the CDR3 is TGTGCCAGCAGTTTAAGGGGGGGTCCGAGGACTGCCTACGAGCAGTACTTC.

This clone has only a few counts. This chain links TRBV29-1 with TRBJ1-1, with D maybe TRBD1 (6 bases). This CDR3 is built from 11 residues. The V gene's germline CDR1 is SQVTM and CDR2 ANQGSEA. V was cut by 8 bases and J by 5 bases, with 12 bases left in between. DNA of the CDR3: TGCAGCTTTACAGGACAGACTGAAGCTTTCTTT. It specifies CSFTGQTEAFF.

This chain connects TRBV7-2 to TRBJ1-2; D unresolved. CDR3 size: 13 residues. Germline CDR1 reads SGHTA; CDR2 reads FQGNSA. V lost 6 bases to trimming and J lost 4 bases, with 12 bases between them. Here the CDR3 reads CASSSHSGYGYTF. CDR3 nucleotide sequence: TGTGCCAGCAGTTCTCACAGCGGCTATGGCTACACCTTC.

The genes are TRBV19 and TRBJ2-7; 11 bases align to TRBD2. The V segment lost 5 bases and the J segment 10 bases; nucleotides outside the gene matches: 7. Germline CDR1 is LNHDA and CDR2 is SQIVND (reference sequence). This CDR3 spans 13 amino acids. The CDR3 spells CASSSGLAVEQYF. Written as DNA, the CDR3 is TGTGCCAGTAGTTCGGGACTAGCGGTCGAACAGTACTTC.

V is TRBV6-6 and J is TRBJ1-2; D gene uncertain. This CDR3 spans 12 amino acids. Trimming took 6 bases from V and 6 from J, leaving 11 bases between them. Per the germline V gene, CDR1 is MNHNY and CDR2 is SVGAGI (reference sequence). CDR3 residues: CASSFPLNGYTF. DNA of the CDR3: TGTGCCAGCAGCTTCCCCCTTAATGGCTACACCTTC.